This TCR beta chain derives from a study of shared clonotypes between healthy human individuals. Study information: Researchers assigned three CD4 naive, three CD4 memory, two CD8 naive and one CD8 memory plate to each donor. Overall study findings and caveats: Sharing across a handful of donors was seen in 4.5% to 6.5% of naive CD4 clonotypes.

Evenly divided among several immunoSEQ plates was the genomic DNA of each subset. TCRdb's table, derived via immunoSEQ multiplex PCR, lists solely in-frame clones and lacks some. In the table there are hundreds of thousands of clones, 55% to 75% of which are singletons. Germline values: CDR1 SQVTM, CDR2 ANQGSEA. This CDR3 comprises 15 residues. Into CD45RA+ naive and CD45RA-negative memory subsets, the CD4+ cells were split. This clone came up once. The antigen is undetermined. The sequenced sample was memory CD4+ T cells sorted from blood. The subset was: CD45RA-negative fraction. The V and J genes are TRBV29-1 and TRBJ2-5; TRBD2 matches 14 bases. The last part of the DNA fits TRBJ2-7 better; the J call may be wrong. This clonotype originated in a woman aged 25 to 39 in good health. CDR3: CSVDGTSGSRYEQYF. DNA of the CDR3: TGCAGCGTGGACGGGACTAGCGGGAGTCGGTACGAGCAGTACTTC.